One TCR beta chain is described in this entry. This may arise from a read error, as a much more abundant clone is one base away. In TCRdb, the 5' RACE reads were re-called with MiXCR into one record per CDR3 protein. The sample lists about 350,000 distinct CDR3 sequences, approximately 12% occurring once. The sample originates from a study of T cells after yellow fever vaccination. The receptor was derived from a man between 18 and 35 years old who received the YFV17D yellow fever vaccine. Sequencing used CD4+ T cells sorted from PBMCs, obtained 15 days after the yellow fever booster vaccination.

The DNA for the CDR3 is TGTGCCAGCAGCTTATACGCAGATACGCAGTATTTT. It translates to CASSLYADTQYF. The gene calls are TRBV7-2 and TRBJ2-3; no firm D call. The CDR3 is 12 residues long. The germline V gene encodes CDR1 SGHTA and CDR2 FQGNSA. V lost 2 bases, J lost 4 bases, and 4 bases lay in between.